This T cell receptor beta chain comes out of a study of esophageal squamous cell carcinoma under preoperative chemotherapy. Study-wide points: Chemotherapy was followed by significantly higher TCR diversity in peripheral T cells only, not tumor-infiltrating lymphocytes.

Time point given: after preoperative PTX-NDP chemotherapy. One entry per CDR3 protein, called by TCRdb with MiXCR from the PCR reads. The sample has approximately 20,000 distinct CDR3 sequences; under 60% are singletons. This clonotype was seen repeatedly, ten times or more. Its antigen is unidentified. This material was collected from a patient given preoperative chemotherapy. The sequence was collected from a human donor with esophageal squamous cell carcinoma. The donor label of this sample is uncertain.

Here the CDR3 reads CASGPGTSGRGEQFF. The CDR3 DNA follows: TGTGCTAGTGGCCCCGGGACTAGCGGGAGAGGTGAGCAGTTCTTC. The genes are TRBV12-5 and TRBJ2-1, with 14 bases that match TRBD2. Germline CDR1 reads LGHNT; CDR2 reads FRNRAP. The CDR3 is 15 residues long. J was trimmed by 9 bases and V by 6 bases; bases with no gene match: 7.